One sample yielded the 11 T cell receptor beta chains listed below, sequenced in a study of CD8+ T cells in alopecia areata. Reverse transcribed after extraction, RNA yielded cDNA as the sequencing template. The protocol was immunoSEQ multiplex PCR, while the TCRdb copy is restricted to in-frame clones and leaves out a portion. The repertoire holds approximately 150,000 clones, with 51% as singletons. This sample comprised CD4+ T cells sorted from blood, obtained at week 0. These receptors were collected from a human donor with alopecia areata.

V is TRBV20-1 and J is TRBJ1-4; D not resolved. Per germline, CDR1 DFQATT and CDR2 SNEGSKA (reference sequence). This CDR3 is 11 amino acids long. Trimming shortened V by 3 bases and J by 5 bases, and 4 bases separated the two germline ends. The CDR3, as DNA: TGCAGTGCTAGGGCCAATGAAAAACTGTTTTTT. This codes for CSARANEKLFF.

The chain's CDR3 is CASRRQGLYEQYF. The DNA for the CDR3 is TGTGCCAGCAGAAGACAGGGGTTATACGAGCAGTACTTC. The genes are TRBV27 and TRBJ2-7, with TRBD1 identical over 8 bases. The CDR3 is 13 residues long. J lost 4 bases, V lost 6 bases, and 5 bases had no gene match. Germline CDR1 is MNHEY and CDR2 is SMNVEV (reference sequence).

About this clone itself: At one boundary the junction diverges from the germline segment, which might be a read error. The chain is built from TRBV13 and TRBJ2-2; 15 nucleotides agree with TRBD2. CDR3 length: 13 amino acids. CDR1 PRHDT and CDR2 FYEKMQ come from the germline V gene (reference sequence). CDR3 bases: TGTGCCAGCAGCTTACCCGGGACTAGCGGGAGGAGCTTT. Encoded protein: CASSLPGTSGRSF.

This clone occurred once. V is TRBV5-4 and J is TRBJ2-2; either TRBD1 or TRBD2 may supply D (6 bases each). This CDR3 has 14 amino acids. V shed 3 bases and J shed 7 bases, with 13 bases lying between them. The germline gives CDR1 SGHNT, CDR2 YYREEE (reference sequence). CDR3 protein: CASSSWGAGGELFF. CDR3 coding DNA: TGTGCCAGCAGCTCCTGGGGGGCCGGCGGGGAGCTGTTTTTT.

V usage is TRBV30 and J usage is TRBJ2-5; the match to TRBD2 covers 7 bases. The germline CDR1 and CDR2 sequences are GTSNPN and SVGIG (reference sequence). This CDR3 is built from 14 residues. The ends lost 3 bases at V and 5 bases at J; junction bases unmatched: 9. The CDR3 coding sequence is TGTGCCTGGAGCAAAGGACTAGTTGAGGAGACCCAGTACTTC. Translation gives CAWSKGLVEETQYF.

The chain links TRBV6-5 to TRBJ1-5; D may be TRBD1 (6 bases). Germline loops: CDR1 MNHEY, CDR2 SVGAGI. The CDR3 length is 13 residues. The germline V and J ends were trimmed by 5 bases and 4 bases, with 9 bases remaining between them. CDR3 protein: CASSIDRNQPQHF. The CDR3, as DNA: TGTGCCAGCAGTATAGACAGGAATCAGCCCCAGCATTTT.

This chain links TRBV30 with TRBJ1-1, with TRBD1 identical over 9 bases. Germline CDR1 reads GTSNPN; CDR2 reads SVGIG (reference sequence). This CDR3 is 13 amino acids long. V was clipped by 1 base and J by 5 bases; unmatched bases: 2. The CDR3 DNA follows: TGTGCCTGGAGTGAGGGGACAGGGACTGAAGCTTTCTTT. Translating gives CAWSEGTGTEAFF.

The rearrangement joins TRBV15 to TRBJ1-1; D might be TRBD1 (5 bases). Looked up from germline, CDR1 is LNHNV and CDR2 is YYDKDF (reference sequence). The ends were cut back, 3 bases at V and 11 bases at J, with 19 bases in the middle. The CDR3 covers 14 residues. The chain's CDR3 is CATSSTGWAFRAFF. For the CDR3, the DNA is TGTGCCACCAGCAGTACAGGCTGGGCTTTTCGGGCTTTCTTT.

The chain employs TRBV2 and TRBJ2-7; 9 nucleotides align to TRBD2. The CDR3 has 15 residues. Per the germline V gene, CDR1 is SNHLY and CDR2 is FYNNEI. The V gene end was trimmed by 5 bases and the J gene end by 3 bases; junction bases not matched to a gene: 8. For the CDR3, the DNA is TGTGCCAGCAGTCCCAATGCGCGGGAGGGCTACGAGCAGTACTTC. It translates to CASSPNAREGYEQYF.

This clone appeared a few times. The chain carries TRBV29-1 and TRBJ2-4, with a tentative D call TRBD2 (6 bases). V gave up 5 bases and J gave up 0 bases, with 11 bases separating them. The CDR3 length is 14 residues. From germline, CDR1 is SQVTM and CDR2 ANQGSEA. The CDR3 region is CSVRGLLAKNIQYF. CDR3 DNA sequence: TGCAGCGTTAGGGGACTGCTAGCCAAAAACATTCAGTACTTC. The full variable domain, completed using reference TRBV29-1 and TRBJ2-4, is SAVISQKPSRDICQRGTSLTIQCQVDSQVTMMFWYRQQPGQSLTLIATANQGSEATYESGFVIDKFPISRPNLTFSTLTVSNMSPEDSSIYLCSVRGLLAKNIQYFGAGTRLSVL.

The genes are TRBV30 and TRBJ2-3; D is uncertain. Germline assignment: CDR1 GTSNPN and CDR2 SVGIG (reference sequence). V lost 4 bases and J lost 2, with 13 bases in between. This CDR3 contains 14 residues. CDR3 DNA: TGTGCCTGGACGGGCGGAGCTATCACAGATACGCAGTATTTT. The encoded protein is CAWTGGAITDTQYF.